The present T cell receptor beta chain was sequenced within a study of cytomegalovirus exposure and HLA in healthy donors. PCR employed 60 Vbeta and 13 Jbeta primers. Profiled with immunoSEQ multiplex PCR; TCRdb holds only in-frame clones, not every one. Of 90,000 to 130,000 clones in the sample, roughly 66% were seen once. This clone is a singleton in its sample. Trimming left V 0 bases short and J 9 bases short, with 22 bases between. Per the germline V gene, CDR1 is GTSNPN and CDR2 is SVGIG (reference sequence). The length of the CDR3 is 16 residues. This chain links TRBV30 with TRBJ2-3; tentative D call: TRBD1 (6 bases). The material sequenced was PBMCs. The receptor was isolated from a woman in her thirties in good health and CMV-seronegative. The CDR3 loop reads CAWSVFRGSLGPTQYF. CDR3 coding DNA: TGTGCCTGGAGTGTATTCAGGGGTTCGTTGGGGCCCACGCAGTATTTT.